What follows are 23 T cell receptor beta chains derived from one specimen sequenced in a study of T cells in Graves' hyperthyroidism and ophthalmopathy. Amplification targeted TCR beta CDR3 regions from RNA transcripts. A set of HTBI primers served as the primers for a first-round RT-PCR of the TCR CDR3. TCRdb independently ran MiXCR on the multiplex PCR reads; one entry per CDR3 protein. The data contain roughly 700,000 distinct CDR3 sequences, 14% of them singletons. The material sequenced was blood. The receptor set was obtained from a woman between 18 and 29 years old with Graves' hyperthyroidism.

This clonotype was found many times. The chain combines TRBV20-1 with TRBJ2-5, with 8 bases matching TRBD1. V dropped 3 bases and J dropped 4; count of bases not matched to a gene: 7. The CDR3 totals 14 residues. Germline CDR1 DFQATT, CDR2 SNEGSKA (reference sequence). The CDR3 nucleotides read TGCAGTGCTAGGACAGGGGACTCGCGAGAGACCCAGTACTTC. This sequence encodes CSARTGDSRETQYF.

In this sample, this clonotype turned up a few times. The CDR3 DNA sequence: TGTGCCAGCAACTCTAGGGCAGCGCCCAGCTCCTACAATGAGCAGTTCTTC. Protein product: CASNSRAAPSSYNEQFF. The V gene is TRBV7-8, the J gene TRBJ2-1; D gene unclear. The CDR3 sequence is 17 residues long. Germline CDR1 SGHVS, CDR2 FQNEAQ. The V end was cut by 7 bases, the J end by 0 bases, with 19 bases between.

The chain uses TRBV30 and TRBJ1-1, with no clear D. This CDR3 is 13 amino acids long. V lost 5 bases to trimming and J lost 3 bases, with 13 bases between them. CDR1 and CDR2 from the germline V gene are GTSNPN and SVGIG (reference sequence). This CDR3 is CAWALLAHTEAFF. CDR3 nucleotide sequence: TGTGCCTGGGCCCTCCTGGCACACACTGAAGCTTTCTTT.

The chain has TRBV6-4 and TRBJ2-7; TRBD2 aligns across 8 bases. Germline-derived CDR1 and CDR2 are MRHNA and SNTAGT. The CDR3 is made up of 16 amino acids. After removal of 6 bases from V and 2 bases from J, the junction contained 12 bases not matched to a gene. The CDR3 sequence is CASSRRGSGAPYEQYF. DNA for the CDR3: TGTGCCAGCAGCCGCCGTGGTAGCGGGGCGCCCTACGAGCAGTACTTC.

In this sample, this clonotype turned up a few times. The chain carries TRBV5-1 and TRBJ1-1; no reliable D call. The CDR3 is 14 residues long. The germline V and J ends were trimmed by 0 bases and 4 bases, with 10 bases remaining between them. CDR1 and CDR2 from the germline V gene are SGHRS and YFSETQ. The CDR3 reads CASSLAVRGTEAFF. The CDR3, as DNA: TGCGCCAGCAGCTTGGCGGTACGGGGCACTGAAGCTTTCTTT.

The rearrangement joins TRBV4-1 to TRBJ1-2; 8 bases are shared with TRBD1. After removal of 1 base from V and 6 bases from J, the junction contained 4 bases not matched to a gene. The CDR3 is 14 amino acids. CDR1 and CDR2 from the germline V gene are MGHRA and YSYEKL. The CDR3: CASSQVVRGHGYTF. The CDR3 DNA follows: TGCGCCAGCAGCCAAGTGGTCAGGGGGCATGGCTACACCTTC.

The sample holds a few counts of this clonotype. The chain is built from TRBV7-8 and TRBJ2-3; D may be TRBD1 (5 bases). In germline, CDR1 is SGHVS, CDR2 FQNEAQ. The CDR3 is 16 residues long. Trimming cost V 4 bases and J 2 bases, with 16 bases left between them. CDR3: CASSSLSGLITDTQYF. In nucleotides, the CDR3 is TGTGCCAGCAGCTCCCTGTCAGGGCTAATCACAGATACGCAGTATTTT.

This clonotype was seen ten or more times. The DNA for the CDR3 is TGTGCCAGCAGCTTTCCAGGGACACAAGCAGATACGCAGTATTTT. It specifies CASSFPGTQADTQYF. The chain is built from TRBV5-4 and TRBJ2-3, with TRBD1 as a possible D gene (6 bases). Germline V gene sequence: CDR1 SGHNT, CDR2 YYREEE (reference sequence). Trimming took 2 bases from V and 4 from J, leaving 14 bases between them. This CDR3 contains 15 residues.

This rearrangement joins TRBV18 to TRBJ1-1, with no clear D. CDR3 length: 14 amino acids. V was clipped by 3 bases and J by 0 bases, with 8 bases between them. In germline, CDR1 is KGHSH, CDR2 LQKENI. This CDR3 reads CASSPTNMNTEAFF. CDR3 coding DNA: TGTGCCAGCTCACCGACAAACATGAACACTGAAGCTTTCTTT.

This clonotype has more than one count but fewer than ten. The chain joins TRBV30 to TRBJ1-5, with a weak D call TRBD1 (6 bases). Germline CDR1 is GTSNPN and CDR2 is SVGIG (reference sequence). Trimming pared 5 bases from V and 7 bases from J, leaving 18 bases between. CDR3 length: 14 residues. The DNA of the CDR3 is TGTGCCTGGGAACAGGGTAATAGTAAACAGCCCCAGCATTTT. This codes for CAWEQGNSKQPQHF.

This clonotype was detected ten times or more. This rearrangement joins TRBV20-1 to TRBJ1-1, with D tentatively TRBD1 (5 bases). V lost 3 bases and J 13 bases, leaving 18 bases between the germline ends. The CDR3 runs 12 residues. The germline V gene encodes CDR1 DFQATT and CDR2 SNEGSKA (reference sequence). Here the CDR3 DNA reads TGCAGTGCTAGTTTGGCAGGGACCGGGGGTTTCTTT. It translates to CSASLAGTGGFF.

The V and J genes are TRBV7-3 and TRBJ1-1; no definite D call. V lost 5 bases, J lost 2 bases, and 21 bases lay in between. The CDR3 extends over 17 amino acids. CDR1 is SGHTA, CDR2 FQGTGA, per germline. The CDR3 loop reads CASSLLSPSGGNTEAFF. CDR3 bases: TGTGCCAGCAGCCTATTATCCCCATCTGGTGGTAACACTGAAGCTTTCTTT. Full variable domain (missing parts from reference TRBV7-3 and TRBJ1-1): GAGVSQTPSNKVTEKGKYVELRCDPISGHTALYWYRQSLGQGPEFLIYFQGTGAADDSGLPNDRFFAVRPEGSVSTLKIQRTERGDSAVYLCASSLLSPSGGNTEAFFGQGTRLTVV.

This clonotype has a count of ten or more. The V and J genes are TRBV24-1 and TRBJ2-1; 9 nucleotides agree with TRBD1. Germline values: CDR1 KGHDR, CDR2 SFDVKD. Unmatched junction bases numbered 7, after V lost 0 bases and J lost 8 bases. The CDR3 extends over 16 amino acids. For the CDR3, the DNA is TGTGCCACCAGTGATTTGCAGGGGACAGGGAGGCATGAGCAGTTCTTC. It encodes CATSDLQGTGRHEQFF.

The rearrangement uses TRBV6-5 and TRBJ2-2, with D maybe TRBD2 (6 bases). The CDR3 is 16 amino acids. The V end lost 0 bases, the J end lost 5 bases, and 13 bases lay between the germline ends. The V gene's germline CDR1 is MNHEY and CDR2 SVGAGI. The CDR3 loop is CASSYSAGRGTGELFF. DNA of the CDR3: TGTGCCAGCAGTTACTCGGCAGGGCGGGGAACCGGGGAGCTGTTTTTT.

This clonotype was counted ten times or more. The V gene is TRBV7-2, the J gene TRBJ1-1; D is perhaps TRBD1 (5 bases). The CDR3 sequence is 15 residues long. Trimming pared 5 bases from V and 2 bases from J, leaving 15 bases between. CDR1 and CDR2 from the germline V gene are SGHTA and FQGNSA. Here the CDR3 DNA reads TGTGCCAGCAGCGAATATGCGACAGTTAACACTGAAGCTTTCTTT. Encoded protein: CASSEYATVNTEAFF. Looking up the rest from reference TRBV7-2 and TRBJ1-1 gives the full variable domain: GAGVSQSPSNKVTEKGKDVELRCDPISGHTALYWYRQSLGQGLEFLIYFQGNSAPDKSGLPSDRFSAERTGGSVSTLTIQRTQQEDSAVYLCASSEYATVNTEAFFGQGTRLTVV.

In its sample, this clonotype was seen many times. This chain connects TRBV30 to TRBJ2-7; D perhaps matches TRBD1 (6 bases). Germline values: CDR1 GTSNPN, CDR2 SVGIG (reference sequence). V was pared by 2 bases and J by 5 bases, with 22 bases between. The CDR3 covers 16 residues. Here the CDR3 DNA reads TGTGCCTGGAGTCACACCCCCGGGACACCGTGGGACGAGCAGTACTTC. Its protein product is CAWSHTPGTPWDEQYF.

This clonotype was detected ten times or more. The chain uses TRBV20-1 and TRBJ2-7, with a weak D call TRBD2 (5 bases). V lost 3 bases and J 7 bases, leaving 19 bases between the germline ends. This CDR3 is built from 14 residues. Germline CDR1 is DFQATT and CDR2 is SNEGSKA (reference sequence). As DNA, the CDR3 is TGCAGTGCTAGTTATGGCGGAGCTGCGGGTGAGCAGTACTTC. Translation: CSASYGGAAGEQYF.

V usage is TRBV10-3 and J usage is TRBJ2-1; 9 bases align to TRBD2. Germline loops: CDR1 ENHRY, CDR2 SYGVKD. After removal of 8 bases from V and 0 bases from J, the junction contained 5 bases not matched to a gene. The CDR3 length is 15 residues. CDR3 sequence reads: CAIGIAGASYNEQFF. The CDR3 DNA is TGTGCCATCGGTATAGCGGGAGCCTCCTACAATGAGCAGTTCTTC.

The chain has TRBV14 and TRBJ2-5; 13 bases fit TRBD2. V lost 0 bases to trimming and J lost 5 bases; unmatched junction nucleotides: 9. CDR1 SGHDN and CDR2 FVKESK come from the germline V gene. The CDR3 is 18 residues long. The CDR3 DNA reads as TGTGCCAGCAGCCAAGAAACACTAGCGGGAGGGCCGGGGGAGACCCAGTACTTC. Translating it yields CASSQETLAGGPGETQYF.

This clonotype was counted only a few times. The rearrangement joins TRBV6-2 or TRBV6-3 to TRBJ1-1; D is perhaps TRBD1 (6 bases). The CDR3 has 13 residues. V was shortened by 10 bases and J by 11 bases, with 23 bases between the two germline ends. CDR1 is MNHEY, CDR2 SVGEGT, per germline. The CDR3 is CATIGDMDRPAFF. CDR3 bases: TGTGCCACCATCGGAGATATGGACAGACCGGCTTTCTTT.

This clonotype was counted only a few times. The rearrangement links TRBV6-5 to TRBJ2-7; TRBD1 matches 9 bases. J lost 2 bases, V lost 0 bases, and 5 bases had no gene match. The CDR3 is made up of 16 amino acids. CDR1 and CDR2 (germline): MNHEY, SVGAGI. The CDR3 region is CASSYSTGGITYEQYF. In nucleotides, the CDR3 is TGTGCCAGCAGTTACTCCACAGGGGGCATTACCTACGAGCAGTACTTC.

Ten or more counts support this clonotype. V and J are TRBV2 and TRBJ2-5; TRBD2 matches at 7 bases. Germline trimming cut 6 bases from V and 7 bases from J; bases unmatched to any gene: 26. The germline CDR1 and CDR2 sequences are SNHLY and FYNNEI. The CDR3 spans 19 residues. The CDR3 DNA reads TGTGCCAGCAGATTGAACCCACGGTTCAAGCGGGACCAAAGAGGGACCCAGTACTTC. Translated, it gives CASRLNPRFKRDQRGTQYF.

This clonotype has a count of ten or more. The rearrangement joins TRBV27 to TRBJ2-7, with a weak D call TRBD2 (5 bases). The V gene lost 3 bases and the J gene lost 3 bases, with 12 bases spanning the gap. CDR3 size: 14 residues. The germline gives CDR1 MNHEY, CDR2 SMNVEV (reference sequence). The CDR3 DNA follows: TGTGCCAGCAGTTTTGAAAGTGAGGGCTACGAGCAGTACTTC. This gives the protein CASSFESEGYEQYF.